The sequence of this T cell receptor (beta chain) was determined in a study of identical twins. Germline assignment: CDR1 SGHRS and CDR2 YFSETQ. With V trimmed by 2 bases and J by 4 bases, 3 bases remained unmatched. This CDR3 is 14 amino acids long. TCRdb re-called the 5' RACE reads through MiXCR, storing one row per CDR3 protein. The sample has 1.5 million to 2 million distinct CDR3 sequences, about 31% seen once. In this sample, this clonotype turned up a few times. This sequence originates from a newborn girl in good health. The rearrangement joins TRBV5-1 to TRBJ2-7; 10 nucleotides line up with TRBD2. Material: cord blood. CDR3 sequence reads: CASSLLTSGYEQYF. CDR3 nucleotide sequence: TGCGCCAGCAGCTTATTGACTAGCGGGTACGAGCAGTACTTC.